The rows below give T cell receptor beta chains drawn from one sample of a study of OX40 agonist ivuxolimab in advanced cancers. Repertoires were generated with immunoSEQ multiplex PCR, while TCRdb's copy carries only in-frame clones and drops some. This table holds around 78,000 clones, around nine tenths found once. The input for sequencing was CD4+ or CD8+ T cells sorted from blood, taken in a trial of the OX40 agonist ivuxolimab. The receptors shown here come from an adult with an advanced solid tumor such as melanoma, head and neck, liver or kidney cancer. The CDR3 runs from the conserved cysteine through the conserved F or W. D genes are given only for firm matches. Rows may omit the clone size; those that give it use once, few, many or a size class.

cdr3_aa | cdr3_nt | d_call | clone_size | j_call | v_call
CVRSQGLAGAGDTQYF | TGTGTCAGAAGCCAGGGACTAGCGGGAGCCGGAGATACGCAGTATTTT | . | . | TRBJ2-3 | TRBV7-5
CASRRLAGGNTGELFF | TGCGCCAGCCGAAGACTAGCGGGAGGGAACACCGGGGAGCTGTTTTTT | TRBD2 | few | TRBJ2-2 | TRBV5-1
CASSQASLVVASSEQYF | TGCGCCAGCAGCCAAGCGTCCTTGGTAGTTGCCTCATCGGAGCAGTACTTC | . | . | TRBJ2-7 | TRBV4-1
CAISEGSLSYNEQFF | TGTGCCATCAGTGAGGGCTCATTAAGCTACAATGAGCAGTTCTTC | . | . | TRBJ2-1 | TRBV10-3
CASGLAGMLNSRHEQFF | TGTGCCAGCGGGCTAGCGGGAATGTTGAACTCTCGGCATGAGCAGTTCTTC | TRBD2 | medium-sized | TRBJ2-1 | TRBV9
CASFLGYSNQPQHF | TGTGCCAGCTTTTTGGGATATAGCAATCAGCCCCAGCATTTT | . | . | TRBJ1-5 | TRBV6-1
CASSLRQGGMNEAFF | TGTGCCAGTAGTTTAAGACAGGGGGGCATGAATGAAGCTTTCTTT | TRBD1 | . | TRBJ1-1 | TRBV19
CASSSGQVYNEQFF | TGCGCCAGCAGCTCGGGACAGGTGTACAATGAGCAGTTCTTC | TRBD1 | once | TRBJ2-1 | TRBV5-1
CASSPTGATAGEQFF | TGTGCCAGCAGTCCTACAGGGGCCACGGCGGGGGAGCAGTTCTTC | . | once | TRBJ2-1 | TRBV6-1
CAWIPARTSGTHEQYF | TGTGCCTGGATTCCAGCTCGGACTAGCGGGACCCACGAGCAGTACTTC | TRBD2 | . | TRBJ2-7 | TRBV30
CASSSGPSQETQYF | TGTGCCAGCAGTTCGGGACCGAGCCAAGAGACCCAGTACTTC | . | . | TRBJ2-5 | TRBV5-4
CAISARLAGTYEQYF | TGTGCCATCAGTGCGAGACTAGCGGGAACCTACGAGCAGTACTTC | TRBD2 | . | TRBJ2-7 | TRBV10-3
CASSRDENTEAFF | TGTGCCAGCTCTCGCGACGAGAACACTGAAGCTTTCTTT | . | . | TRBJ1-1 | TRBV18
CASSHDRGTGANVLTF | TGTGCCAGCAGCCACGACAGGGGGACGGGGGCCAACGTCCTGACTTTC | TRBD1 | . | TRBJ2-6 | TRBV14
CATSQGANNQPQHF | TGTGCCACTTCTCAGGGGGCCAACAATCAGCCCCAGCATTTT | TRBD1 | medium-sized | TRBJ1-5 | TRBV2
CASSRTGGWSSYNEQFF | TGTGCCAGCAGTAGGACAGGGGGCTGGAGCTCCTACAATGAGCAGTTCTTC | TRBD1 | . | TRBJ2-1 | TRBV5-5
CASKRIHQETQYF | TGTGCCAGCAAACGAATCCACCAAGAGACCCAGTACTTC | . | . | TRBJ2-5 | TRBV9
CASSQTGRTGELFF | TGTGCCAGCAGCCAAACAGGGAGAACCGGGGAGCTGTTTTTT | . | . | TRBJ2-2 | TRBV9
CASSIRPGQTGAEAFF | TGCGCCAGCAGCATTAGACCGGGACAAACGGGGGCTGAAGCTTTCTTT | . | . | TRBJ1-1 | TRBV5-1
CTSGPVCLCTSRANVLTF | TGCACCAGCGGACCGGTATGTTTGTGCACAAGTCGGGCCAACGTCCTGACTTTC | . | . | TRBJ2-6 | TRBV1
CASSSGGSLAKNIQYF | TGTGCCAGCAGCTCGGGAGGGTCTTTAGCCAAAAACATTCAGTACTTC | TRBD2 | . | TRBJ2-4 | TRBV5-4
CASSLNAGLAGVEQFF | TGTGCCAGCAGCTTAAACGCGGGACTAGCGGGAGTTGAGCAGTTCTTC | TRBD2 | few | TRBJ2-1 | TRBV5-5
CSVEDWRDKNIQYF | TGCAGCGTTGAAGATTGGCGGGACAAAAACATTCAGTACTTC | . | . | TRBJ2-4 | TRBV29-1
CASSQVGDRGHEQYF | TGTGCCAGCAGCCAGGTAGGGGACAGGGGCCACGAGCAGTACTTC | TRBD1 | . | TRBJ2-7 | TRBV11-3
CASRYRDNQPQHF | TGTGCCAGCAGATACAGGGACAATCAGCCCCAGCATTTT | . | . | TRBJ1-5 | TRBV2